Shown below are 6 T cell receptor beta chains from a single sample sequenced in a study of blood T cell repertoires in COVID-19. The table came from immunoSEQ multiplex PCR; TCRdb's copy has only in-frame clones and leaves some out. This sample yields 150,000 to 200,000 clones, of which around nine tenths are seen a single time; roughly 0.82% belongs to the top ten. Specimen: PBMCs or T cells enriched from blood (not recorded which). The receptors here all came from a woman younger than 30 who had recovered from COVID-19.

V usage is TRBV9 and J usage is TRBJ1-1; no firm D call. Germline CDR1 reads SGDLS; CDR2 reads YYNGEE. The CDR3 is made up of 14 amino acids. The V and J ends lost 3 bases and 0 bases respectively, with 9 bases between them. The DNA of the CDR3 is TGTGCCAGCAGCGGAGGAGGGATGAACACTGAAGCTTTCTTT. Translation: CASSGGGMNTEAFF. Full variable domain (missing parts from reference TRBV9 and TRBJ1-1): DSGVTQTPKHLITATGQRVTLRCSPRSGDLSVYWYQQSLDQGLQFLIQYYNGEERAKGNILERFSAQQFPDLHSELNLSSLELGDSALYFCASSGGGMNTEAFFGQGTRLTVV.

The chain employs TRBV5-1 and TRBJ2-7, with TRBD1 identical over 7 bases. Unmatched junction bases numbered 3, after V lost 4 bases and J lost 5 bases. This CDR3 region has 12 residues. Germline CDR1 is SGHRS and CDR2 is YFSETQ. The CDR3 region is CASSPGTDEQYF. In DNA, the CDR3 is TGCGCCAGCAGCCCAGGGACAGACGAGCAGTACTTC.

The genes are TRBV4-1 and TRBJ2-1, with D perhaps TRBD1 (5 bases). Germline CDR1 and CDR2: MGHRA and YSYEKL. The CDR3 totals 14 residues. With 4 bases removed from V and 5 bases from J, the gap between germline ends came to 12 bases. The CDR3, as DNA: TGCGCCAGCAGCCGCCTCGGACAAAACAATGAGCAGTTCTTC. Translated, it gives CASSRLGQNNEQFF.

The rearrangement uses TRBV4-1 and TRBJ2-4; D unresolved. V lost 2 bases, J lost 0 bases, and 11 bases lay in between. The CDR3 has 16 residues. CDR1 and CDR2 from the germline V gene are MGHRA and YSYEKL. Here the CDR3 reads CASSQLQKLAKNIQYF. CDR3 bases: TGCGCCAGCAGCCAATTACAGAAACTAGCCAAAAACATTCAGTACTTC.

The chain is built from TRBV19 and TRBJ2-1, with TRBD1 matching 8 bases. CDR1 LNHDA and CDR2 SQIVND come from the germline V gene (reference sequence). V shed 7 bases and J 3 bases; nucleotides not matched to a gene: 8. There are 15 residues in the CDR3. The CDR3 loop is CASKIDRGGYNEQFF. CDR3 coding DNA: TGTGCCAGTAAGATTGACAGGGGAGGCTACAATGAGCAGTTCTTC.

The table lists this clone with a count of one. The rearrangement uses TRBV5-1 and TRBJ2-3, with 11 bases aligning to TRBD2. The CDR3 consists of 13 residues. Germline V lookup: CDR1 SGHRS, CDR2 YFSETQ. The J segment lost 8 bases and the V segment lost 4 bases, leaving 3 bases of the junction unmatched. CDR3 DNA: TGCGCCAGCAGCCCCGGGACTAGCGGTACGCAGTATTTT. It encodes CASSPGTSGTQYF.